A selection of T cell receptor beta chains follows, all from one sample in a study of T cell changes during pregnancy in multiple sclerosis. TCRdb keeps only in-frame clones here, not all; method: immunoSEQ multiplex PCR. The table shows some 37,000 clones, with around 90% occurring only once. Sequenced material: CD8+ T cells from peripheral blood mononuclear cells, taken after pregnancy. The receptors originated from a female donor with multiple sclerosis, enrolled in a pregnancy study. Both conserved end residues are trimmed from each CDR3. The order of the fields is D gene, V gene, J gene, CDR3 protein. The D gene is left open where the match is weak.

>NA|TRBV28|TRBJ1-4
ASTRSPLNEKLF
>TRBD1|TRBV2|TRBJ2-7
ASRGQGANEQY
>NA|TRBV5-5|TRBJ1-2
ASLWWTESNYGYT
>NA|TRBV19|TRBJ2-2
ASSIGQGGDTGELF
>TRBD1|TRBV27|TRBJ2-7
ASSPWDSTYEQY
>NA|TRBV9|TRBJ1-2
ASSPRLDTPYGYT
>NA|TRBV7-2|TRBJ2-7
ASSLSTTVRSEQY
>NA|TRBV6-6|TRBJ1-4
ASSASNTPVNEKLF
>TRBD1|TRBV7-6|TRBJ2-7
ASSYTLGQGKQY
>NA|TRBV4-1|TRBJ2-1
ASSQQSGIGNEQF
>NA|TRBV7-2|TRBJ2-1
ASSFLYNEQF
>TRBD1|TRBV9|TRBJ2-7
ASGTGGASYEQY
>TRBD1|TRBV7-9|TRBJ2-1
ASSTRDRTYNEQF
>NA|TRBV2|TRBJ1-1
ASSSQGEAF
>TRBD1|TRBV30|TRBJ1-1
AWATGLNTEAF
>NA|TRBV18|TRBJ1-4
ASSSVRGGNEKLF
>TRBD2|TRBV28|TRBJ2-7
ASSPGLAGSYEQY
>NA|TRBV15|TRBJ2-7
ATSRGQAPSYEQY
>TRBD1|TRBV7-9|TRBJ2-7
ASSSPAGTGGPEQY
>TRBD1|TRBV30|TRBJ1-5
AWSETGFLEPQH
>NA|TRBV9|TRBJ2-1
ASSAWGDEQF
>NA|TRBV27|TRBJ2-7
ASSSQGQGYEQY
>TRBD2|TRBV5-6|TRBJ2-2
ASSPKSGRPDTGELF
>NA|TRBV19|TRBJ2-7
ASSKGVPYEQY
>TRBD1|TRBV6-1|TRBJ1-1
ASSVTGGTTEAF
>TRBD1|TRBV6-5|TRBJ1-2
ASSQTGHYGYT
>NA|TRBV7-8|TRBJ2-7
ASLDSSYEQY
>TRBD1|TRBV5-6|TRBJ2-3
ASSLGQGADTQY
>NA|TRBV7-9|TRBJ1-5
ASSLGSQPQH
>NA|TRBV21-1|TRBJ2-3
ASSKPFRDRDGGADTQY
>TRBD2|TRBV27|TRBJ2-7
ASSLTSGSSSYEQY
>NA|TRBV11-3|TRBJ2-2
ASSLDLTGENTGELF
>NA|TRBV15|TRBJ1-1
ATSRDRASNTEAF
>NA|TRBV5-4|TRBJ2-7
ASSWGPRSYEQY
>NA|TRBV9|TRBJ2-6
ASSGPSGANVLT
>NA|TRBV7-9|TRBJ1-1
ASSSHWGEGTEAF
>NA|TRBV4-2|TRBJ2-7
ASSQGRREQY
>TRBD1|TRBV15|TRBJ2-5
ATSRLVPGQGIRGLETQY
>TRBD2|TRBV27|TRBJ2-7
ASSRLAVYEQY
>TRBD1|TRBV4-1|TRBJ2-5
ASSQDSGQGKETQY
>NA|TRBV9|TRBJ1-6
ASSVGGAPGNSPLH
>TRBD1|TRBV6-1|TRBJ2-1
ASSIRQGVYNEQF
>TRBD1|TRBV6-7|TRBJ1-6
ASSHPGTGGSPLH
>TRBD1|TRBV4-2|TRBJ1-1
ASSHLTGPTEAF
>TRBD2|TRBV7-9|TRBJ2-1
ASSSTYRGGMVEQF
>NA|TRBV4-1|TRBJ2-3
ASSPRGADTQY
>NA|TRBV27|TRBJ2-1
ALRAPGGEQF
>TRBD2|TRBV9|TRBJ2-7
ASTEGELAGEQY
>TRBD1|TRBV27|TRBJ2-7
ASSLVGGHNEQY
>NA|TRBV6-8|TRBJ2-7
ASSLGDYEQY
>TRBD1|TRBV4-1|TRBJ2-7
ASSQAAPGQGGYEQY
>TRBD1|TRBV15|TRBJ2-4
ATSRVSPGQGLDIQY
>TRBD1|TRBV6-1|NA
ASIDRASEQY